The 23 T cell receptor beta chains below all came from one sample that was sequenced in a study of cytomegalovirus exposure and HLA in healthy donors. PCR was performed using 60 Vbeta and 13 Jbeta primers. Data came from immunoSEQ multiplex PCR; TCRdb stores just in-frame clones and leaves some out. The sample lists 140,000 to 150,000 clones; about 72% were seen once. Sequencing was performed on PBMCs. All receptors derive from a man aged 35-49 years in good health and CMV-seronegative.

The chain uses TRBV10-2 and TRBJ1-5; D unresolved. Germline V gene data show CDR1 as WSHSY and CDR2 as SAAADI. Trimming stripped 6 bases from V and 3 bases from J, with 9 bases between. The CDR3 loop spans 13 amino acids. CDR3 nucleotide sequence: TGCGCCAGCAGCCGGGAGCTCAATCAGCCCCAGCATTTT. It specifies CASSRELNQPQHF.

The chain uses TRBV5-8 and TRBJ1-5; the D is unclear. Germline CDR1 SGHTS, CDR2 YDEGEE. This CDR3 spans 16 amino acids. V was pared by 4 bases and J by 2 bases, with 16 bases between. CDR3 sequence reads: CASSGTIKAGNQPQHF. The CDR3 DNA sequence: TGTGCCAGCAGCGGAACGATAAAAGCGGGCAATCAGCCCCAGCATTTT.

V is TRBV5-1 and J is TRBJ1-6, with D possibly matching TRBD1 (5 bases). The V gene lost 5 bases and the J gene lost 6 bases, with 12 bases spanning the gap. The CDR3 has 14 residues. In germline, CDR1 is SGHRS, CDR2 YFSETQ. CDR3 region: CASSLGGANSPLHF. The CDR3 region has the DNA TGCGCCAGCAGTCTCGGAGGGGCTAATTCACCCCTCCACTTT.

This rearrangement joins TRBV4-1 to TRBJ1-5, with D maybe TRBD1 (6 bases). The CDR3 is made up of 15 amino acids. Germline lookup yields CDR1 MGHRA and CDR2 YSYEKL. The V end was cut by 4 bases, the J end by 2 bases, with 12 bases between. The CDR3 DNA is TGCGCCAGCAGCCGAACAGGGAGCGGCAATCAGCCCCAGCATTTT. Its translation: CASSRTGSGNQPQHF.

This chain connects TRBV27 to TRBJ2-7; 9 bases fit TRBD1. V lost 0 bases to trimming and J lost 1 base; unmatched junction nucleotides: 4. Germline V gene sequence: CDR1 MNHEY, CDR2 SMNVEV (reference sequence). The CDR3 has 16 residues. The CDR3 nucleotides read TGTGCCAGCAGTTTATCAGGGACAGGGCTGTCCTACGAGCAGTACTTC. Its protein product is CASSLSGTGLSYEQYF.

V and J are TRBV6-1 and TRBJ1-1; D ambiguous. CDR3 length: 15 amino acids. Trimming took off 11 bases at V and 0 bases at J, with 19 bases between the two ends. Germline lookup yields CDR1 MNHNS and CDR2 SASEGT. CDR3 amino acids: CAVMSGRTMNTEAFF. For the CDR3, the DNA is TGTGCCGTGATGAGTGGGCGGACTATGAACACTGAAGCTTTCTTT.

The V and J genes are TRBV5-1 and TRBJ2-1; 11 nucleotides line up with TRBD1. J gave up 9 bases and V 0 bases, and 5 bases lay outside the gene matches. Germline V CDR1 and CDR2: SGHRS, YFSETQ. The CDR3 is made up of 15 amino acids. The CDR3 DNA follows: TGCGCCAGCAGCTTGGAAGGACAGGGGGCGGGTGAGCAGTTCTTC. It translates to CASSLEGQGAGEQFF.

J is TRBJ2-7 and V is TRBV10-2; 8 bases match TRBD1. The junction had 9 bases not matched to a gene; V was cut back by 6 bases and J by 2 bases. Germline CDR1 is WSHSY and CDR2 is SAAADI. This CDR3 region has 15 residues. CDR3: CASSAGQGYPYEQYF. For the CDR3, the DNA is TGCGCCAGCAGCGCTGGACAGGGATACCCCTACGAGCAGTACTTC.

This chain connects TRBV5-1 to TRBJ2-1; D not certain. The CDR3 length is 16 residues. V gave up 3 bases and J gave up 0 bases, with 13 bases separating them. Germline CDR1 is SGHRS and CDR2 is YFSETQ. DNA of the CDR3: TGCGCCAGCAGCTCCCCTGACTGGTACTCCTACAATGAGCAGTTCTTC. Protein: CASSSPDWYSYNEQFF.

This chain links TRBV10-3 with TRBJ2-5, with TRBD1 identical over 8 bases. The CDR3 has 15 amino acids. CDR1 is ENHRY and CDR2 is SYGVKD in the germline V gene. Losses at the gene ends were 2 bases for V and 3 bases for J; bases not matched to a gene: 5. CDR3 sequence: CAISEPGQGKETQYF. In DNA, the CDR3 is TGTGCCATCAGTGAGCCCGGACAGGGAAAAGAGACCCAGTACTTC.

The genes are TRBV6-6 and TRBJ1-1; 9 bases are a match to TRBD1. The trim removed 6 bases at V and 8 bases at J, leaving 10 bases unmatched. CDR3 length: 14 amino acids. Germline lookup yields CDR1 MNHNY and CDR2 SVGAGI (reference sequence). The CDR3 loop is CASSLEGQGLEAFF. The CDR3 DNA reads TGTGCCAGCAGCCTCGAGGGACAGGGCCTAGAAGCTTTCTTT.

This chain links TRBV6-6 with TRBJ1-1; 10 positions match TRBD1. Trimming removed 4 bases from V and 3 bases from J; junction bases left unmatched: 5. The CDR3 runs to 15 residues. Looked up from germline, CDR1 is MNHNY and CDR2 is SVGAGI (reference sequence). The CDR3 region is CASSWGQGRDTEAFF. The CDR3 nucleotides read TGTGCCAGCAGTTGGGGACAGGGGAGGGACACTGAAGCTTTCTTT.

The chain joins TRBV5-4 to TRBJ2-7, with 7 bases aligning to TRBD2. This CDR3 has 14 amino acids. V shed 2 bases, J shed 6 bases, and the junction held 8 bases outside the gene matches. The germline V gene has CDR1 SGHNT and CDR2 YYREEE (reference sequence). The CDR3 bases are TGTGCCAGCAGCTTAGTGGGGGAGGGGTCCGAGCAGTACTTC. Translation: CASSLVGEGSEQYF.

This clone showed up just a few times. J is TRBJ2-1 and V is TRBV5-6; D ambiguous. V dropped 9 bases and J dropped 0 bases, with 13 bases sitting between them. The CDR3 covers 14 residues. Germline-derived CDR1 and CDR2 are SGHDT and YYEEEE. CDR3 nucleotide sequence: TGTGCCATACACTCGGGTCCCTCCTACAATGAGCAGTTCTTC. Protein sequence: CAIHSGPSYNEQFF.

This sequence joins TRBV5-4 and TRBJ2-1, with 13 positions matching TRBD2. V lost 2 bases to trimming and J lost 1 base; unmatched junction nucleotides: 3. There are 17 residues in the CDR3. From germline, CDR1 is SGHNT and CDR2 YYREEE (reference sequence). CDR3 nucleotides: TGTGCCAGCAGCTTTGGGACTAGCGGGGCGTCCTACAATGAGCAGTTCTTC. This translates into CASSFGTSGASYNEQFF.

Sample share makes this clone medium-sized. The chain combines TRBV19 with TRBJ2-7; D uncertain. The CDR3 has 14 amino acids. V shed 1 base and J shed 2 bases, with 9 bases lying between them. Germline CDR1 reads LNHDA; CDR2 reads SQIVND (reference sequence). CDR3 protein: CASSIGQEPYEQYF. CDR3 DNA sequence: TGTGCCAGTAGTATAGGTCAGGAACCCTACGAGCAGTACTTC.

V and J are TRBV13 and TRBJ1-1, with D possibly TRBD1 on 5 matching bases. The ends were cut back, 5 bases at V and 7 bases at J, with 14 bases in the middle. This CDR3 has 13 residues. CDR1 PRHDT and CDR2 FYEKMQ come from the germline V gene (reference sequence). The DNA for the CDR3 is TGTGCCAGCAGCCGTGAAAACAGGAGTGAAGCTTTCTTT. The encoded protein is CASSRENRSEAFF.

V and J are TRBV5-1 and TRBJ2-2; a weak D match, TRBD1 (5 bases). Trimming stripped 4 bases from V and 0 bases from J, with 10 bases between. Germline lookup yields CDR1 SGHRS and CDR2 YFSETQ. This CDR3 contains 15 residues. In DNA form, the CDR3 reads TGCGCCAGCAGCCGACAACAGGCGAACACCGGGGAGCTGTTTTTT. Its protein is CASSRQQANTGELFF.

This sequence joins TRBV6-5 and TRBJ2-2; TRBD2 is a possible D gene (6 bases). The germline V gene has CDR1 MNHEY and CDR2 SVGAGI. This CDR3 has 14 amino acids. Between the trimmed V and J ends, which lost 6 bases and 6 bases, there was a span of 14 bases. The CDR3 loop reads CASRTGSVAGELFF. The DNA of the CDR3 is TGTGCCAGCAGGACCGGGAGTGTGGCCGGGGAGCTGTTTTTT.

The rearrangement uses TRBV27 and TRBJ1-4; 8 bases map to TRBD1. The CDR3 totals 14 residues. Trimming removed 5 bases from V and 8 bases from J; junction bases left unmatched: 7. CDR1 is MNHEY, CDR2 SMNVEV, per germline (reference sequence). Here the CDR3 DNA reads TGTGCCAGCAGTGGTTACAGGGGGGCGGAAAAACTGTTTTTT. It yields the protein CASSGYRGAEKLFF.

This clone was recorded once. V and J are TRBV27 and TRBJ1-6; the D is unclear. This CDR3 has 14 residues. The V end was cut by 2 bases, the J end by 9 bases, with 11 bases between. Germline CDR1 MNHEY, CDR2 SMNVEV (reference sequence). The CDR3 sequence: CASSLGGSGSPLHF. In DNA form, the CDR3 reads TGTGCCAGCAGTTTAGGAGGGAGCGGTTCACCCCTCCACTTT.

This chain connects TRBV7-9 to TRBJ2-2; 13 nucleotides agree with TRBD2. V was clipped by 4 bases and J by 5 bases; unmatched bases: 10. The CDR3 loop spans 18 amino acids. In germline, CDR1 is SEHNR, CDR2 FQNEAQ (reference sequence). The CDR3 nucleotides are TGTGCCAGCAGCTCCACCGGACTAGCGGGAGACCCTACCGGGGAGCTGTTTTTT. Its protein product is CASSSTGLAGDPTGELFF.

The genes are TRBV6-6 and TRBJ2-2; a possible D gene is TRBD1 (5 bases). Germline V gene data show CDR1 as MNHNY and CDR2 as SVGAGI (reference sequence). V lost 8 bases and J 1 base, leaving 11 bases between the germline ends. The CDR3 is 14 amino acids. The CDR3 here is CASGQGLNTGELFF. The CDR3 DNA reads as TGTGCCAGCGGGCAGGGATTGAACACCGGGGAGCTGTTTTTT.